Here is one T cell receptor (beta chain) with its context. The data originate from a study of Ad26.COV2.S vaccination and SARS-CoV-2 variants. Using immunoSEQ multiplex PCR, the repertoire was profiled, and TCRdb retains in-frame clones only, with some absent. The table includes around 450,000 clones, approximately 89% detected once. The sample's treatment: about 20 received Ad26.COV2.S at low or high dose, single or two shots; a few received placebo; per-sample allocation not given. Day 63 following the first vaccine or placebo injection was when the samples were taken. The CDR3 consists of 19 residues. In germline, CDR1 is LGHNA, CDR2 YNFKEQ. Trimming took off 3 bases at V and 0 bases at J, with 21 bases between the two ends.

J is TRBJ2-1 and V is TRBV4-2; unclear D gene. The TCR sequence derives from a person aged 18-60 years who received the Ad26.COV2.S COVID-19 vaccine or a placebo. Sequencing was performed on peripheral blood, taken in a trial of Ad26.COV2.S vaccine versus placebo. The CDR3 sequence: CASSQEVVPQGISYNEQFF. CDR3 sequence (DNA): TGTGCCAGCAGCCAGGAAGTTGTCCCCCAAGGGATCTCCTACAATGAGCAGTTCTTC.